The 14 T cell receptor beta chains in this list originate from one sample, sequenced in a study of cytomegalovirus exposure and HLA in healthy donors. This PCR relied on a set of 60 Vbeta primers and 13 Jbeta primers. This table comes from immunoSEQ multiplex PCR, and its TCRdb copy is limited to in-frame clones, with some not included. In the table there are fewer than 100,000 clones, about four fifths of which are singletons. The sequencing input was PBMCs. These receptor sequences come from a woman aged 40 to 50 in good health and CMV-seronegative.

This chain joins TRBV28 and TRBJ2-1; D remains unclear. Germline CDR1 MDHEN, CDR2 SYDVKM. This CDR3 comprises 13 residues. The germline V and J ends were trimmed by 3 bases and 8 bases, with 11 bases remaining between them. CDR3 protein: CASSFPGSHEQFF. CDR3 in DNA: TGTGCCAGCAGTTTTCCTGGTAGCCATGAGCAGTTCTTC.

CDR3 coding DNA: TGTGCCTGGAGTGGGAGTGGAAGCAATCAGCCCCAGCATTTT. Translating it yields CAWSGSGSNQPQHF. The V gene is TRBV30, the J gene TRBJ1-5; D remains ambiguous. Germline CDR1 GTSNPN, CDR2 SVGIG (reference sequence). The CDR3 runs 14 residues. V gave up 1 base and J gave up 1 base, with 8 bases separating them. Full variable domain (outside the CDR3, taken from reference TRBV30 and TRBJ1-5): SQTIHQWPATLVQPVGSPLSLECTVEGTSNPNLYWYRQAAGRGLQLLFYSVGIGQISSEVPQNLSASRPQDRQFILSSKKLLLSDSGFYLCAWSGSGSNQPQHFGDGTRLSIL.

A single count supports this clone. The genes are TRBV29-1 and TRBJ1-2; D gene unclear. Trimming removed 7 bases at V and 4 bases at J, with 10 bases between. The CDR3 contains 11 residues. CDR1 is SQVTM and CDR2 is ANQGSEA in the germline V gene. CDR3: CSAYDSYGYTF. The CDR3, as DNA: TGCAGCGCTTACGATAGCTATGGCTACACCTTC.

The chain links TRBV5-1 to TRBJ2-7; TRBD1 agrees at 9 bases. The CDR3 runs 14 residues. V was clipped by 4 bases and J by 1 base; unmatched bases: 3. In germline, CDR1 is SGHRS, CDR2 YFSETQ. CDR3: CASSNGTGSYEQYF. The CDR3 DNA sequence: TGCGCCAGCAGCAACGGGACAGGGTCCTACGAGCAGTACTTC.

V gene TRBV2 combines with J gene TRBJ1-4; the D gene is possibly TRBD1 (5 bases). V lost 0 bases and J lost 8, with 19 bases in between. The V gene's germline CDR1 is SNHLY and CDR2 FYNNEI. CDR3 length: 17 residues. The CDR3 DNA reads TGTGCCAGCAGTGAAGCGCTTCGGGCAGGGTTAGGGGAAAAACTGTTTTTT. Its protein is CASSEALRAGLGEKLFF.

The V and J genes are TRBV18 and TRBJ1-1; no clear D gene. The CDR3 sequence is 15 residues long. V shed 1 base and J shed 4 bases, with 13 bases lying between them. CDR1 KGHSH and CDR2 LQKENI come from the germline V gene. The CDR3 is CASSPLITRGTEAFF. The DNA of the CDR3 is TGTGCCAGCTCACCACTCATCACTCGGGGCACTGAAGCTTTCTTT.

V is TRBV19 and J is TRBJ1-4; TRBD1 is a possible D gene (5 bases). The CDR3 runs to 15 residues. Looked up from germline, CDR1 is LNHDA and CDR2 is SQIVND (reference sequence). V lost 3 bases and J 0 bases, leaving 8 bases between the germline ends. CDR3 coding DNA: TGTGCCAGTAGTATTATCAGGGCAACTAATGAAAAACTGTTTTTT. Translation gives CASSIIRATNEKLFF.

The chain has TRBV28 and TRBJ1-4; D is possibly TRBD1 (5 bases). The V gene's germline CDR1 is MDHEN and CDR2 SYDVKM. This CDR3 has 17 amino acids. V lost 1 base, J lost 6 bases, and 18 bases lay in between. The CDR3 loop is CASSLLRGGRGHEKLFF. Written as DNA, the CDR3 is TGTGCCAGCAGTTTATTAAGGGGAGGGAGGGGTCATGAAAAACTGTTTTTT.

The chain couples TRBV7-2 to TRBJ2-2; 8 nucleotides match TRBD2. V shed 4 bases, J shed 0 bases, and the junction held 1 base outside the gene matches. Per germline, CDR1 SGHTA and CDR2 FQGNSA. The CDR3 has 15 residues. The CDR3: CASSSGGPNTGELFF. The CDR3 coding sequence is TGTGCCAGCAGCTCGGGGGGGCCGAACACCGGGGAGCTGTTTTTT.

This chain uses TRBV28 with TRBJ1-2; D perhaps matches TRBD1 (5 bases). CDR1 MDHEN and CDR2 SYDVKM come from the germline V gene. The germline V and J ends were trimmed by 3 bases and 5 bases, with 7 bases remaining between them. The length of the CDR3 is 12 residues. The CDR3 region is CASSFGAYGYTF. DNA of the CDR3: TGTGCCAGCAGTTTTGGGGCATATGGCTACACCTTC.

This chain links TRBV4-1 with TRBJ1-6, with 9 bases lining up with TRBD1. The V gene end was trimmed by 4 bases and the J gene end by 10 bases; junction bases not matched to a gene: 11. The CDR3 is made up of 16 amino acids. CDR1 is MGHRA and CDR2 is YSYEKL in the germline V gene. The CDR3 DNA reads TGCGCCAGCAGCCCAGGCCGGGACAGGGTGCGCTCACCCCTCCACTTT. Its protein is CASSPGRDRVRSPLHF.

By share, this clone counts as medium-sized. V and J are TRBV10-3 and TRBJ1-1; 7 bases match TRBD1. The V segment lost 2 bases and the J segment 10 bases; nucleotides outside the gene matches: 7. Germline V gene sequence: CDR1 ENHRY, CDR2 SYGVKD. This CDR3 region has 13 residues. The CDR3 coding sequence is TGTGCCATCAGTGAGGACGACAGGGAGGCAGCTTTCTTT. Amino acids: CAISEDDREAAFF.

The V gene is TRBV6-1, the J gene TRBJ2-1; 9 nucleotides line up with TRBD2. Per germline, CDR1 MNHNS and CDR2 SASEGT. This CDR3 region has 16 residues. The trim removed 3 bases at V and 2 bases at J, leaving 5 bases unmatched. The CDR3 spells CASSDISGGTYNEQFF. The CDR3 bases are TGTGCCAGCAGTGATATAAGCGGGGGGACCTACAATGAGCAGTTCTTC.

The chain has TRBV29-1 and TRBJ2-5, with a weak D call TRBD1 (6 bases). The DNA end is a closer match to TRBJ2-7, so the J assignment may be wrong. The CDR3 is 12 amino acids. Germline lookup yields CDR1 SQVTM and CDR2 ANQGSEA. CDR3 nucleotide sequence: TGCAGCGTTGGACAGGACCCCTACGAGCAGTACTTC. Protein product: CSVGQDPYEQYF.